The 22 T cell receptor beta chains below all came from one sample that was sequenced in a study of Tregs in tolerant kidney transplant recipients. Measured with immunoSEQ multiplex PCR; TCRdb has only the in-frame clones, and not every one. The sample has 50,000 or so clones; roughly 87% are singletons. Related graft donors supplied nonmyeloablative bone marrow transplants, and mixed chimerism was transient. The sequencing used CD8+ T cells from blood (PBMCs), collected 12 months after the transplant. The receptors were gathered from a human patient who received a combined kidney and bone marrow transplant. Some T cells may originate from the graft donor.

This rearrangement joins TRBV27 to TRBJ2-7; D possibly corresponds to TRBD2 (5 bases). V lost 5 bases and J 6 bases, leaving 23 bases between the germline ends. Looked up from germline, CDR1 is MNHEY and CDR2 is SMNVEV (reference sequence). The CDR3 covers 16 residues. The CDR3 here is CASSGPAGDRRGEQYF. CDR3 nucleotide sequence: TGTGCCAGCAGTGGCCCGGCGGGCGACCGACGGGGCGAGCAGTACTTC.

V and J are TRBV5-6 and TRBJ1-6; a possible D gene is TRBD1 (5 bases). Germline lookup yields CDR1 SGHDT and CDR2 YYEEEE. The CDR3 extends over 19 amino acids. Trimming shortened V by 3 bases and J by 0 bases, and 19 bases separated the two germline ends. The CDR3 region has the DNA TGTGCCAGCAGCTCCTATCGGGGGGGGACCAGCTCCTATAATTCACCCCTCCACTTT. Translation: CASSSYRGGTSSYNSPLHF.

The J gene is TRBJ1-4, the V gene TRBV7-6, with D unresolved. V shed 3 bases and J shed 7 bases, with 12 bases lying between them. Germline CDR1 is SGHVS and CDR2 is FNYEAQ. CDR3 length: 14 amino acids. CDR3: CASSLISVGEKLFF. In nucleotides, the CDR3 is TGTGCCAGCAGCTTGATTTCGGTTGGTGAAAAACTGTTTTTT.

The genes are TRBV10-3 and TRBJ2-3; TRBD1 matches 7 bases. The CDR3 is 18 residues long. The germline V gene encodes CDR1 ENHRY and CDR2 SYGVKD. Trimming cost V 0 bases and J 6 bases; bases outside gene matches: 15. The CDR3 sequence: CAISESNRGVALFDTQYF. The DNA for the CDR3 is TGTGCCATCAGTGAGTCTAACAGGGGAGTAGCGTTGTTTGATACGCAGTATTTT.

The J gene is TRBJ2-3, the V gene TRBV5-1; the match to TRBD2 covers 7 bases. CDR1 is SGHRS and CDR2 is YFSETQ in the germline V gene. J lost 3 bases, V lost 5 bases, and 12 bases had no gene match. The CDR3 extends over 16 amino acids. In DNA, the CDR3 is TGCGCCAGCAGTGTCTACCCTGAAGCGGGAACAGATACGCAGTATTTT. This translates into CASSVYPEAGTDTQYF.

This clone has a single count. A read error may account for a junction end that differs from germline. Other DNA sequences within the sample encode an identical CDR3. This chain links TRBV6-5 with TRBJ1-1; TRBD1 matches 10 bases. Germline loops: CDR1 MNHEY, CDR2 SVGAGI. This CDR3 has 15 residues. Here the CDR3 DNA reads TGCGCCAGCAGTTACTCTCGGACAGGGGGCACTGAAGCTTTCTTT. Translated: CASSYSRTGGTEAFF.

This chain links TRBV9 with TRBJ2-2; a weak D match, TRBD1 (6 bases). The CDR3 has 15 residues. Deletions cut 2 bases from V and 1 base from J, with 9 bases between. Germline assignment: CDR1 SGDLS and CDR2 YYNGEE. In nucleotides, the CDR3 is TGTGCCAGCAGCGTTGAACAGGGGAACACCGGGGAGCTGTTTTTT. Amino acids: CASSVEQGNTGELFF.

CDR3 loop: CASSATQTYEQYF. CDR3 sequence (DNA): TGTGCCAGCAGCGCTACACAGACCTACGAGCAGTACTTC. The chain carries TRBV7-9 and TRBJ2-7; D is undetermined. The CDR3 sequence is 13 residues long. V gave up 5 bases and J gave up 2 bases, with 10 bases separating them. CDR1 is SEHNR, CDR2 FQNEAQ, per germline (reference sequence).

The CDR3 bases are TGCGCCAGCAGCCTAAGAGCGGGGTCCTACGAGCAGTACTTC. As protein: CASSLRAGSYEQYF. This chain joins TRBV4-1 and TRBJ2-7, with 7 bases lining up with TRBD2. Germline V gives CDR1 MGHRA, CDR2 YSYEKL. The CDR3 extends over 14 amino acids. The trim removed 4 bases at V and 1 base at J, leaving 4 bases unmatched.

The rearrangement links TRBV9 to TRBJ2-5; 8 positions match TRBD2. The CDR3 runs to 16 residues. Per germline, CDR1 SGDLS and CDR2 YYNGEE. J gave up 7 bases and V 3 bases, and 14 bases lay outside the gene matches. CDR3 amino acids: CASSGNSGTRGGTQYF. CDR3 coding DNA: TGTGCCAGCAGCGGGAATAGCGGGACCCGGGGAGGGACCCAGTACTTC.

The chain carries TRBV14 and TRBJ2-1, with 8 bases matching TRBD2. This CDR3 region has 17 residues. The V and J ends lost 5 bases and 10 bases, in that order; junction bases with no gene match: 19. Germline lookup yields CDR1 SGHDN and CDR2 FVKESK. CDR3 sequence (DNA): TGTGCCAGCAGCGTCGCCTCGGGGACTAGAGGGAGCCTGGAGCAGTTCTTC. It encodes CASSVASGTRGSLEQFF.

The chain combines TRBV6-6 with TRBJ2-7, with TRBD1 matching 9 bases. J was trimmed by 6 bases and V by 0 bases; bases with no gene match: 6. In germline, CDR1 is MNHNY, CDR2 SVGAGI (reference sequence). The CDR3 spans 15 residues. This CDR3 is CASSYSTGGLGEQYF. The DNA for the CDR3 is TGTGCCAGCAGTTACTCGACAGGGGGATTGGGCGAGCAGTACTTC.

This chain joins TRBV4-1 and TRBJ2-7; 7 bases align to TRBD1. CDR1 and CDR2 (germline): MGHRA, YSYEKL. This CDR3 is 16 amino acids long. With V trimmed by 6 bases and J by 0 bases, 11 bases remained unmatched. The CDR3 loop is CASSPTGVPTSYEQYF. The CDR3 coding sequence is TGCGCCAGCAGTCCTACAGGGGTTCCTACCTCCTACGAGCAGTACTTC.

J is TRBJ2-1 and V is TRBV7-9; D call uncertain. Trimming removed 3 bases at V and 4 bases at J, with 16 bases between. CDR1 is SEHNR, CDR2 FQNEAQ, per germline (reference sequence). The CDR3 has 16 residues. CDR3: CASSLRQLGIYNEQFF. CDR3 nucleotides: TGTGCCAGCAGCTTGAGGCAATTAGGCATTTACAATGAGCAGTTCTTC.

CDR3 bases: TGTGCCAGCAGCGTAGCTTCTAGCGGGAGATACGAGCAGTACTTC. Amino acids: CASSVASSGRYEQYF. V and J are TRBV9 and TRBJ2-5, with 10 bases that match TRBD2. The J call is uncertain, as TRBJ2-7 better fits the DNA end. In germline, CDR1 is SGDLS, CDR2 YYNGEE. The CDR3 loop spans 15 amino acids.

This chain's CDR3 is CASSPRQGTYGYTF. CDR3 in DNA: TGTGCCAGCAGCCCCCGACAGGGTACCTATGGCTACACCTTC. The V call is TRBV7-9, the J call TRBJ1-2, with 7 bases matching TRBD1. Germline values: CDR1 SEHNR, CDR2 FQNEAQ (reference sequence). This CDR3 has 14 amino acids. V was clipped by 5 bases and J by 4 bases; unmatched bases: 7. Using reference TRBV7-9 and TRBJ1-2 for the parts outside the CDR3, the full variable domain is DTGVSQNPRHKITKRGQNVTFRCDPISEHNRLYWYRQTLGQGPEFLTYFQNEAQLEKSRLLSDRFSAERPKGSFSTLEIQRTEQGDSAMYLCASSPRQGTYGYTFGSGTRLTVV.

This chain joins TRBV27 and TRBJ2-3; 8 nucleotides match TRBD2. Germline loops: CDR1 MNHEY, CDR2 SMNVEV (reference sequence). The CDR3 contains 16 residues. J gave up 0 bases and V 5 bases, and 7 bases lay outside the gene matches. CDR3 sequence (DNA): TGTGCCAGCAGTCCTAGCGGGCATAGGAGCACAGATACGCAGTATTTT. Residues: CASSPSGHRSTDTQYF.

The chain is built from TRBV15 and TRBJ2-6, with D possibly matching TRBD1 (6 bases). Germline CDR1 LNHNV, CDR2 YYDKDF (reference sequence). This CDR3 comprises 15 residues. Trimming stripped 5 bases from V and 12 bases from J, with 20 bases between. The CDR3 bases are TGTGCCACCAGCCGAGGACAGTTCTCCTCATCCGTCCTGACTTTC. This translates into CATSRGQFSSSVLTF.

The genes are TRBV9 and TRBJ1-4; tentatively, D is TRBD1 (5 bases). CDR3 length equals 17 residues. In germline, CDR1 is SGDLS, CDR2 YYNGEE. V gave up 3 bases and J gave up 0 bases, with 15 bases separating them. The CDR3 spells CASSGRPSGPTNEKLFF. In DNA, the CDR3 is TGTGCCAGCAGCGGACGACCGTCAGGGCCAACTAATGAAAAACTGTTTTTT.

This chain joins TRBV9 and TRBJ2-4, with 9 bases matching TRBD2. CDR3 length: 18 amino acids. J lost 2 bases, V lost 1 base, and 10 bases had no gene match. Germline CDR1 reads SGDLS; CDR2 reads YYNGEE. The CDR3 reads CASSVFPSGIGSKNIQYF. CDR3 sequence (DNA): TGTGCCAGCAGCGTATTTCCTAGCGGGATAGGTTCCAAAAACATTCAGTACTTC.

The chain has TRBV7-9 and TRBJ1-2; D unclear. Germline V gene lookup returns CDR1 SEHNR and CDR2 FQNEAQ (reference sequence). This CDR3 is 12 amino acids long. V lost 3 bases, J lost 7 bases, and 9 bases lay in between. CDR3 residues: CASSLRGAGYTF. CDR3 DNA sequence: TGTGCCAGCAGCTTGCGGGGAGCTGGCTACACCTTC. The full variable domain, its missing parts supplied by reference TRBV7-9 and TRBJ1-2, is DTGVSQNPRHKITKRGQNVTFRCDPISEHNRLYWYRQTLGQGPEFLTYFQNEAQLEKSRLLSDRFSAERPKGSFSTLEIQRTEQGDSAMYLCASSLRGAGYTFGSGTRLTVV.

The chain links TRBV23-1 to TRBJ2-7; tentative D call: TRBD1 (6 bases). TRBV23-1 is flagged as an ORF with uncertain function. This CDR3 contains 17 residues. Trimming took off 3 bases at V and 0 bases at J, with 18 bases between the two ends. CDR3 region: CASSHHGRPRGSYEQYF. The CDR3 region has the DNA TGCGCCAGCAGTCACCACGGGCGCCCCAGGGGCTCCTACGAGCAGTACTTC.